This T cell receptor beta chain comes out of a study of blood T cell repertoires in COVID-19. This CDR3 comprises 14 residues. In germline, CDR1 is SNHLY, CDR2 FYNNEI. V gave up 11 bases and J gave up 0 bases; unmatched junction bases: 6. Only in-frame clones appear in the TCRdb table, and some are missing; sequencing was by immunoSEQ multiplex PCR. The repertoire holds 200,000 to 300,000 clones, with approximately 86% as singletons. The TCR was taken from a woman aged 60-75 years with COVID-19, enrolled during active disease. The sequencing sample was made of peripheral blood. V is TRBV2 and J is TRBJ1-4; 7 bases align to TRBD1. The CDR3 loop is CAGSGTATNEKLFF. For the CDR3, the DNA is TGTGCCGGGTCGGGGACAGCAACTAATGAAAAACTGTTTTTT.